The present entry profiles one T cell receptor (beta chain) with its context. The data originate from a study of long-term antiretroviral therapy in people with HIV. Sequencing relied on immunoSEQ assay v3.0, run at survey level. Sequencing was directed toward about 35,000-50,000 T-cell genomes in each sample. This table comes from immunoSEQ multiplex PCR, and its TCRdb copy is limited to in-frame clones, with some not included. The table lists fewer than 45,000 clones, approximately 85% of them singletons. This CDR3 has 15 residues. V lost 8 bases and J lost 10; bases outside the gene matches: 17. The V gene's germline CDR1 is MDHEN and CDR2 SYDVKM.

The chain couples TRBV28 to TRBJ2-1; 7 bases fit TRBD2. This material consisted of unsorted PBMCs, taken 2.2 years after starting antiretroviral therapy. The TCR sequence derives from a man between 18 and 29 years old with HIV. The CDR3 reads CASLTPGGGNREQFF. The CDR3 DNA follows: TGTGCCAGCCTCACCCCCGGCGGGGGAAACAGGGAGCAGTTCTTC.